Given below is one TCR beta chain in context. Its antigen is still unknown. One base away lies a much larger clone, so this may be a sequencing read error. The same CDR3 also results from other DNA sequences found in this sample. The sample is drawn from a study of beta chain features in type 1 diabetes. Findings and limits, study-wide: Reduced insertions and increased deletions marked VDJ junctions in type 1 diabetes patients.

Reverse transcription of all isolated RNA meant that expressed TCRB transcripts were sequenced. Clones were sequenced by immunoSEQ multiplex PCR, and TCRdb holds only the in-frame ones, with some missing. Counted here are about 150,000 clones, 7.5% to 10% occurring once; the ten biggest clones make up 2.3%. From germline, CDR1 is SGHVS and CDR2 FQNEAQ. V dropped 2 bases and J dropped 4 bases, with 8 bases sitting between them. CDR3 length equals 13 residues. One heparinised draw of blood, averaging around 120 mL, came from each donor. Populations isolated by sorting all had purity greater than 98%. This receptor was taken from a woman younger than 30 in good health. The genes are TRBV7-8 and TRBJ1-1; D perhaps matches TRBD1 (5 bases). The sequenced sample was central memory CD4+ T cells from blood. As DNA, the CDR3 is TGTGCCAGCAGCTTAACGGGGGGCACTGAAGCTTTCTTT. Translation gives CASSLTGGTEAFF.